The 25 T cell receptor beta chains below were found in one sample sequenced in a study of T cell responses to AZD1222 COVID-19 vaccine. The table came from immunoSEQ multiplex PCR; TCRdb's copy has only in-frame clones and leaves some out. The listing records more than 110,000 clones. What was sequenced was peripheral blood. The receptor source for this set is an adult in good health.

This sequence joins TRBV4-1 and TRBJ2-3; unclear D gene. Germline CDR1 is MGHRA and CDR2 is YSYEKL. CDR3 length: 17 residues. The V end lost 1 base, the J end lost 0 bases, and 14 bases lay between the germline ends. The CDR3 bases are TGCGCCAGCAGCCAAGGGATTATGCTCTCTAGCACAGATACGCAGTATTTT. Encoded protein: CASSQGIMLSSTDTQYF.

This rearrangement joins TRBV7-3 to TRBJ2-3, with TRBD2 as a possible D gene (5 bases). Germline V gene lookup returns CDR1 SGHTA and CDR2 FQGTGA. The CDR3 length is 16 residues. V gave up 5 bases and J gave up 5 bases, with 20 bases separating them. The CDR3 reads CASSPGNSLIIDTQYF. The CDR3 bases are TGTGCCAGCAGCCCGGGGAATTCTCTTATCATAGATACGCAGTATTTT.

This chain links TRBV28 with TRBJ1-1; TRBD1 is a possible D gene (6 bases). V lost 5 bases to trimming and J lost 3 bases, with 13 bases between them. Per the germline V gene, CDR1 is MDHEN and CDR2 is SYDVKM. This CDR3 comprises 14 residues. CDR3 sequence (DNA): TGTGCCAGCAGTCAACAGGGTAAGGACACTGAAGCTTTCTTT. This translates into CASSQQGKDTEAFF.

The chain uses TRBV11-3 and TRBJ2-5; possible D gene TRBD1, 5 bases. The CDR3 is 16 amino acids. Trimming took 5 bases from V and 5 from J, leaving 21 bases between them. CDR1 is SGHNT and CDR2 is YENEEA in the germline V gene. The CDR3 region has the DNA TGTGCCAGCAGCCGTGGCGAGATAGGGGTCGAGGAGACCCAGTACTTC. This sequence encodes CASSRGEIGVEETQYF.

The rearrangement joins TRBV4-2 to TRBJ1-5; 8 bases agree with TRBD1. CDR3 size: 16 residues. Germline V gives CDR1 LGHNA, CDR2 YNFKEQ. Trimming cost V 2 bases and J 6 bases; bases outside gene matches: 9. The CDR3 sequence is CASSQQGAPTSQPQHF. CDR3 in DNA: TGTGCCAGCAGCCAACAGGGGGCGCCTACCAGTCAGCCCCAGCATTTT.

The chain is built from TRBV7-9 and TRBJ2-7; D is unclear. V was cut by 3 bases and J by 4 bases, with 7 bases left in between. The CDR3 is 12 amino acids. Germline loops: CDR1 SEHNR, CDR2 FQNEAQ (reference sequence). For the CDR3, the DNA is TGTGCCAGCAGCTTTGGCCTTTACGAGCAGTACTTC. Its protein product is CASSFGLYEQYF.

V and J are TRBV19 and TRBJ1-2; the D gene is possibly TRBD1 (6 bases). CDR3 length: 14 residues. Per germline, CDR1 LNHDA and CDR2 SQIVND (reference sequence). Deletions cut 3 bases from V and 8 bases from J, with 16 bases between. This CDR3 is CASSIRQGLDGYTF. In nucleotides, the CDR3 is TGTGCCAGTAGTATTCGCCAGGGGTTGGACGGCTACACCTTC.

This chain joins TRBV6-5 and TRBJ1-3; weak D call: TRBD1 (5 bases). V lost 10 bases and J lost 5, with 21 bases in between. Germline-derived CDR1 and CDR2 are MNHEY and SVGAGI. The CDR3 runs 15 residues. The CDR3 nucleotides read TGTGCCACAACCATACCAGGGCGGAACAGAAACACCATATATTTT. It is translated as CATTIPGRNRNTIYF.

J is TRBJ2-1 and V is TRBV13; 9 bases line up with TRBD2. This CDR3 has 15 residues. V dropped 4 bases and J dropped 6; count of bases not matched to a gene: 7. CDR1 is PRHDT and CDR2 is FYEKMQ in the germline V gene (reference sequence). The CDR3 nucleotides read TGTGCCAGCAGCTCGGGGACTAGCCTCGGCAATGAGCAGTTCTTC. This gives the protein CASSSGTSLGNEQFF. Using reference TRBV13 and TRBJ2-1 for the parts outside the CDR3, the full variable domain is AAGVIQSPRHLIKEKRETATLKCYPIPRHDTVYWYQQGPGQDPQFLISFYEKMQSDKGSIPDRFSAQQFSDYHSELNMSSLELGDSALYFCASSSGTSLGNEQFFGPGTRLTVL.

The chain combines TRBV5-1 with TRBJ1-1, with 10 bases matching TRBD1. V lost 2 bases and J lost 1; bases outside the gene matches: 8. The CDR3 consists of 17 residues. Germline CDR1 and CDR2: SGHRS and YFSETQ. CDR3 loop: CASSFHRDRGANTEAFF. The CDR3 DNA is TGCGCCAGCAGCTTTCACCGGGACAGGGGCGCGAACACTGAAGCTTTCTTT.

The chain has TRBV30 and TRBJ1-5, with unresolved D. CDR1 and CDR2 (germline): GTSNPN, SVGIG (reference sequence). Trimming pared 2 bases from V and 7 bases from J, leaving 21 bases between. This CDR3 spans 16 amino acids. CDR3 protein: CAWSSGRRALPQPQHF. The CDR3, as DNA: TGTGCCTGGAGTTCAGGCCGGAGGGCCCTTCCGCAGCCCCAGCATTTT.

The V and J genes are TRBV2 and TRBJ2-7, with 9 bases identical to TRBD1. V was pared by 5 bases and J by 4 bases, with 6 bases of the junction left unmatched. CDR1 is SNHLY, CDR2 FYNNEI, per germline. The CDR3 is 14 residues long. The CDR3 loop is CASSTGTGSYEQYF. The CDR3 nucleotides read TGTGCCAGCAGTACCGGGACAGGGTCTTACGAGCAGTACTTC.

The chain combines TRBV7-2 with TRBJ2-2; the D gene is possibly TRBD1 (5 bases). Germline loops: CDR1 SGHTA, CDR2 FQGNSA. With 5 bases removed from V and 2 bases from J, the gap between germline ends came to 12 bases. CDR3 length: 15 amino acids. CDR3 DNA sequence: TGTGCCAGCAGCCCAGACAGCTCAAACACCGGGGAGCTGTTTTTT. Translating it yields CASSPDSSNTGELFF.

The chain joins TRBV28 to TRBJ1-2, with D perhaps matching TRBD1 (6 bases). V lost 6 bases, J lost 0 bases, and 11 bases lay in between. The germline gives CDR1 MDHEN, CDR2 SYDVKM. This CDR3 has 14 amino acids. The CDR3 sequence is CASRINRANYGYTF. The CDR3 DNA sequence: TGTGCCAGCAGGATTAACAGGGCTAACTATGGCTACACCTTC.

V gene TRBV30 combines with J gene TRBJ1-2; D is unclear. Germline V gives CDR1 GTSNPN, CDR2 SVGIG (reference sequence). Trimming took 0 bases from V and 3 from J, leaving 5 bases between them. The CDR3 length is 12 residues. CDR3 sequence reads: CAWSVTDYGYTF. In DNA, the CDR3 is TGTGCCTGGAGTGTAACCGACTATGGCTACACCTTC.

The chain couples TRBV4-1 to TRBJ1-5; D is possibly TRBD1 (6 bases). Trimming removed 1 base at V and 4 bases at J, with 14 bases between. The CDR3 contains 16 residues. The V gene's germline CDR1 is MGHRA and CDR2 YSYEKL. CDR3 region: CASSQGFLTGNQPQHF. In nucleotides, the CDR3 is TGCGCCAGCAGCCAAGGATTTTTGACAGGTAATCAGCCCCAGCATTTT.

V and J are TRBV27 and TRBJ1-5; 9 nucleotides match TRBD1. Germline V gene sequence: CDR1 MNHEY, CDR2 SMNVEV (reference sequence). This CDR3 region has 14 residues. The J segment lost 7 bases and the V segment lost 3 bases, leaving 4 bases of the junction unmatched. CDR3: CASSFTGGWQPQHF. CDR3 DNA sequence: TGTGCCAGCAGTTTCACAGGGGGCTGGCAGCCCCAGCATTTT.

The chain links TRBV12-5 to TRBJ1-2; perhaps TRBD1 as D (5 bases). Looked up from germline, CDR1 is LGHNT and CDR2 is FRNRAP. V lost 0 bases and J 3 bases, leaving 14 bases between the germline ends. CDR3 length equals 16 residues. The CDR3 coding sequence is TGTGCTAGTGGTTTGGTACTAAGGGGAATAGACTATGGCTACACCTTC. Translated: CASGLVLRGIDYGYTF.

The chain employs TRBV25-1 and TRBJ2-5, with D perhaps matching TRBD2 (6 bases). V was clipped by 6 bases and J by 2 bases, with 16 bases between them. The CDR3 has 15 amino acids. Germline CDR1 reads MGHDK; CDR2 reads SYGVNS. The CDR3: CASSQVEGQQETQYF. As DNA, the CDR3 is TGTGCCAGCAGCCAGGTGGAGGGCCAGCAAGAGACCCAGTACTTC.

Here the CDR3 reads CSVELGYNEQFF. The DNA for the CDR3 is TGCAGCGTTGAGCTGGGATACAATGAGCAGTTCTTC. V gene TRBV29-1 combines with J gene TRBJ2-1; D is unclear. In germline, CDR1 is SQVTM, CDR2 ANQGSEA. This CDR3 has 12 amino acids. Trimming stripped 3 bases from V and 4 bases from J, with 7 bases between.

The CDR3 region is CAWSQRIGNGELFF. The CDR3 DNA sequence: TGTGCCTGGAGTCAGCGGATAGGGAACGGGGAGCTGTTTTTT. The chain combines TRBV30 with TRBJ2-2; D is perhaps TRBD2 (5 bases). This CDR3 is 14 amino acids long. The V gene's germline CDR1 is GTSNPN and CDR2 SVGIG (reference sequence). V lost 2 bases and J lost 7, with 14 bases in between.

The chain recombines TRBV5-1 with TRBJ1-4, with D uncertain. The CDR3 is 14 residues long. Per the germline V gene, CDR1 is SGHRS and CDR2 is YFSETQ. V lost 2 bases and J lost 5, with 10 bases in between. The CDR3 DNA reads TGCGCCAGCAGCTTTGGAGGGCCAAATGAAAAACTGTTTTTT. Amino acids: CASSFGGPNEKLFF.

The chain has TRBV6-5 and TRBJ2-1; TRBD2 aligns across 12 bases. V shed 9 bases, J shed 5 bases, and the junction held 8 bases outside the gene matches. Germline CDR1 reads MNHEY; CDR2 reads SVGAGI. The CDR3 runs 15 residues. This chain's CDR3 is CASTITSGGNNEQFF. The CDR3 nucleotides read TGTGCCAGTACTATAACTAGCGGGGGGAACAATGAGCAGTTCTTC.

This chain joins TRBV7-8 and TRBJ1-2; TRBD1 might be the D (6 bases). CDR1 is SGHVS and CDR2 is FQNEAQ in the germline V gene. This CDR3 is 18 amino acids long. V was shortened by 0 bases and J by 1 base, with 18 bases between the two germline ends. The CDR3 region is CASSLAPGPGTHNYGYTF. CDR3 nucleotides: TGTGCCAGCAGCTTAGCTCCAGGTCCCGGGACACATAACTATGGCTACACCTTC.

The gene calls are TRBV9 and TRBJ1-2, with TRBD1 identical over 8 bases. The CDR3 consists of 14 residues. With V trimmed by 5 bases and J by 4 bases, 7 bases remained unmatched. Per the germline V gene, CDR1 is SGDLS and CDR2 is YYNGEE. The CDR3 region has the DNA TGTGCCAGCAGGGCACCGGGACAGGTCTATGGCTACACCTTC. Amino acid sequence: CASRAPGQVYGYTF.